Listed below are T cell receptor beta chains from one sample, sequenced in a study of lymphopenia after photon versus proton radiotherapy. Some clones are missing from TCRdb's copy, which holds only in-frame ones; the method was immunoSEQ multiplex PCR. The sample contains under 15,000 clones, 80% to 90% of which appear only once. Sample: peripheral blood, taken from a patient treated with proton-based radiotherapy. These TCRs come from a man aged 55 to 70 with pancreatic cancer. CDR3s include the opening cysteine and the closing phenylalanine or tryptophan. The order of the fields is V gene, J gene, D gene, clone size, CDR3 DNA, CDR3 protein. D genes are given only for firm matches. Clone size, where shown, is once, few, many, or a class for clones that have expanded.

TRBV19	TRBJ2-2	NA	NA	TGTGCCAGTAGTATGCTGGGGGACACCGGGGAGCTGTTTTTT	CASSMLGDTGELFF
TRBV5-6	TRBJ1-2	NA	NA	TGTGCCAGCAGCGCCGGACAGCCCTATGGCTACACCTTC	CASSAGQPYGYTF
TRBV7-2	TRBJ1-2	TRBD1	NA	TGTGCCAGCAGCCCCTTTTCCGGGACAGGGGGCTATGGCTACACCTTC	CASSPFSGTGGYGYTF
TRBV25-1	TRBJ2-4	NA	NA	TGTGCCAGCACGGCTGGGGGTAGCATTCAGTACTTC	CASTAGGSIQYF
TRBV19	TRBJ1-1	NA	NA	TGTGCCAGTAGTATAACCGCGAACACTGAAGCTTTCTTT	CASSITANTEAFF
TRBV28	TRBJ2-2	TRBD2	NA	TGTGCCAGCAAGCCCAGCGGGAGGTCCGGGGAGCTGTTTTTT	CASKPSGRSGELFF
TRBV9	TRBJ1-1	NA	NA	TGTGCCAGCAGCGTAGACGGTGAGGGGCCTGAAGCTTTCTTT	CASSVDGEGPEAFF
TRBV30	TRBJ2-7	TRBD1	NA	TGTGCCTGGAGTACAGGGGGCCCCTACGAGCAGTACTTC	CAWSTGGPYEQYF
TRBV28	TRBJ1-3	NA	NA	TGTGCCAGCAGGCAAGAGGGGAACGCTGGAAACACCATATATTTT	CASRQEGNAGNTIYF
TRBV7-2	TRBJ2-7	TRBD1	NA	TGTGCCAGCAGCTCCATCCCCGGGACAGGTAGATACGAGCAGTACTTC	CASSSIPGTGRYEQYF
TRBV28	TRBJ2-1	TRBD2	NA	TGTGCCAGCAGTTTCGGCGCTAGCGGGAGTGGGCTCTACAATGAGCAGTTCTTC	CASSFGASGSGLYNEQFF
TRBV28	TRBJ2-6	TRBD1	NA	TGTGCCAGCAGCTCCAGGGGGCCTGGGGCCAACGTCCTGACTTTC	CASSSRGPGANVLTF
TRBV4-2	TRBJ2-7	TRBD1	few	TGTGCCAGCAGCCTAACAGGGGGTCGCGAGCAGTACTTC	CASSLTGGREQYF
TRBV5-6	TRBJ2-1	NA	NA	TGTGCCAGCAGCTTAATCGCGGGAGTCGGACAGAATGAGCAGTTCTTC	CASSLIAGVGQNEQFF
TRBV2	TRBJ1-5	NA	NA	TGTGCCAGCAGTGCCTCACAGGGATACAATCAGCCCCAGCATTTT	CASSASQGYNQPQHF
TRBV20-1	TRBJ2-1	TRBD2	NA	TGCAGTGCACGGACTAGCGGGTTGGTCTTC	CSARTSGLVF
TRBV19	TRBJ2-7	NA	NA	TGTGCCAGTAGTGTCTCGGGAGTCTACGAGCAGTACTTC	CASSVSGVYEQYF
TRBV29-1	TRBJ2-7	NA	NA	TGCAGCGTTGACCAGGGTCGCGAGCAGTACTTC	CSVDQGREQYF
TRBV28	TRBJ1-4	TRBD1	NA	TGTGCCAGCAGTGACAGGGGCCGAGATGAAAAACTGTTTTTT	CASSDRGRDEKLFF
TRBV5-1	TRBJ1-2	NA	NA	TGCGCCAGCAGCTCCCAGGGTTACGATGGCTACACCTTC	CASSSQGYDGYTF
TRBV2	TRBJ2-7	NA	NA	TGTGCCAGCAGGACGGGCCAGGGGCCCGTCGAGCAGTACTTC	CASRTGQGPVEQYF
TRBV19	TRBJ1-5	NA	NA	TGTGCCAGTAGTATTAGCCATCAGCCCCAGCATTTT	CASSISHQPQHF
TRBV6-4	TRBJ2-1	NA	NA	TGTGCCAGCAGTCGCTCAATAGCCAGCTCCTACAATGAGCAGTTCTTC	CASSRSIASSYNEQFF
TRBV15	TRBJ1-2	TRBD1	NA	TGTGCCACCAGCACGTCACAACCGGGACAGGGGGGGACTACCTATGGCTACACCTTC	CATSTSQPGQGGTTYGYTF